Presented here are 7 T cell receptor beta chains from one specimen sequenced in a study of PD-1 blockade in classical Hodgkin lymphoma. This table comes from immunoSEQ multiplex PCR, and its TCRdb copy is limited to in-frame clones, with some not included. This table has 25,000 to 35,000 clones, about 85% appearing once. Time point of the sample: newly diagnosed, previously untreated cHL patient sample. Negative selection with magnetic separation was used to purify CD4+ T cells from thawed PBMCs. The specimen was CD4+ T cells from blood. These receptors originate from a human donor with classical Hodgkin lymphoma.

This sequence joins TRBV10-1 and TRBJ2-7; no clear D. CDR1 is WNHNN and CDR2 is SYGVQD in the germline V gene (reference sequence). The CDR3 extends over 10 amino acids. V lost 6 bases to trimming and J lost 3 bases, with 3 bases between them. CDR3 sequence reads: CASRYYEQYF. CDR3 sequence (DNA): TGCGCCAGCAGGTACTACGAGCAGTACTTC.

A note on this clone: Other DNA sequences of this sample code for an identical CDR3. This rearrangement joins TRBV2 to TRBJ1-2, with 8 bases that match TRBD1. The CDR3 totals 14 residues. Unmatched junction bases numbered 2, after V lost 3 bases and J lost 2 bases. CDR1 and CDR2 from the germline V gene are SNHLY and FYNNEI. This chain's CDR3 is CASSEDRANYGYTF. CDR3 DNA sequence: TGTGCCAGCAGTGAGGACAGGGCCAACTATGGCTACACCTTC. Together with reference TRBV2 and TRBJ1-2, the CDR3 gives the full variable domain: EPEVTQTPSHQVTQMGQEVILRCVPISNHLYFYWYRQILGQKVEFLVSFYNNEISEKSEIFDDQFSVERPDGSNFTLKIRSTKLEDSAMYFCASSEDRANYGYTFGSGTRLTVV.

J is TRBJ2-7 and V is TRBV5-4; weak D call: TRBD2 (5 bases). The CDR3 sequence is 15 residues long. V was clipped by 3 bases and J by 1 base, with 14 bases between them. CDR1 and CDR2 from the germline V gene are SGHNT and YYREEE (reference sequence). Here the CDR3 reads CASSYSAGVSYEQYF. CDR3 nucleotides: TGTGCCAGCAGCTATTCTGCCGGGGTTTCCTACGAGCAGTACTTC.

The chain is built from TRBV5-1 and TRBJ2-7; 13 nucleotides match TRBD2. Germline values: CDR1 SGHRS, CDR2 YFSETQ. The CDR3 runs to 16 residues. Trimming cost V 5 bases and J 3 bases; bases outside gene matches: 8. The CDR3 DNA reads TGCGCCAGCAGACGAACTTGGACTAGCGGGAGCTACGAGCAGTACTTC. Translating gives CASRRTWTSGSYEQYF. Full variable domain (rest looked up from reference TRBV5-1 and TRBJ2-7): KAGVTQTPRYLIKTRGQQVTLSCSPISGHRSVSWYQQTPGQGLQFLFEYFSETQRNKGNFPGRFSGRQFSNSRSEMNVSTLELGDSALYLCASRRTWTSGSYEQYFGPGTRLTVT.

CDR3 protein: CASTKGQALTDTQYF. The CDR3 DNA is TGTGCCAGCACCAAGGGGCAGGCGCTCACAGATACGCAGTATTTT. This chain uses TRBV2 with TRBJ2-3; D possibly corresponds to TRBD1 (5 bases). The germline V gene encodes CDR1 SNHLY and CDR2 FYNNEI. The CDR3 has 15 amino acids. V gave up 7 bases and J gave up 2 bases, with 16 bases separating them.

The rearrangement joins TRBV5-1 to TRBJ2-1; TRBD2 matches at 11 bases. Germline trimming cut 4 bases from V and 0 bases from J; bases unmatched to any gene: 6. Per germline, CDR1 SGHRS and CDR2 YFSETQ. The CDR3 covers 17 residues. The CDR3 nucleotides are TGCGCCAGCAGCACGGGACTAGCGGCTAGCTCCTACAATGAGCAGTTCTTC. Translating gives CASSTGLAASSYNEQFF.

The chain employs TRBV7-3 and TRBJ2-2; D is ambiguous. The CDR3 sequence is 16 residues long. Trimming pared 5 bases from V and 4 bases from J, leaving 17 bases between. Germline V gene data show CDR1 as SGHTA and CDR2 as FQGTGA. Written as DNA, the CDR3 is TGTGCCAGCAGCCGCTTTGGCGCTGGGGTCACCGGGGAGCTGTTTTTT. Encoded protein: CASSRFGAGVTGELFF.